This TCR beta chain emerged from a study of T cell repertoires in cytomegalovirus infection. TCRdb re-called the reads through MiXCR, storing one row per CDR3 protein. The sample has about 500,000 distinct CDR3 sequences, 30% to 40% seen once; the top ten hold under 20%. In the case of this clonotype: No antigen is known for it.

The sequenced sample was cultured PBMCs, obtained from culture after CMV antigen stimulation. This TCR derives from a human donor in good health (CMV status not recorded). Some clones in this sample may be carry-over from other donors' samples.

The CDR3 sequence is CASGGYSSYEQYF. The CDR3 region has the DNA TGTGCTTCAGGGGGCTATTCCTCCTACGAGCAGTACTTC. This rearrangement joins TRBV7-2 to TRBJ2-7, with 8 bases lining up with TRBD1. CDR3 length equals 13 residues. Per the germline V gene, CDR1 is SGHTA and CDR2 is FQGNSA.